These 18 T cell receptor beta chains were sequenced from one sample in a study of cytomegalovirus exposure and HLA in healthy donors. In the PCR, 60 Vbeta and 13 Jbeta primers were used. Data came from immunoSEQ multiplex PCR; TCRdb stores just in-frame clones and leaves some out. The table includes around 120,000 clones, approximately 82% detected once. The specimen was PBMCs. These receptors all come from a man aged 50 to 59 in good health and CMV-seronegative.

The V call is TRBV5-6, the J call TRBJ2-7; 12 bases agree with TRBD2. The CDR3 extends over 15 amino acids. The V gene's germline CDR1 is SGHDT and CDR2 YYEEEE. The J segment lost 9 bases and the V segment lost 0 bases, leaving 7 bases of the junction unmatched. The CDR3 here is CASSLVPSGGGTQYF. In DNA, the CDR3 is TGTGCCAGCAGCTTGGTACCTAGCGGGGGGGGAACGCAGTACTTC. The full variable domain, rest sourced from reference TRBV5-6 and TRBJ2-7, is DAGVTQSPTHLIKTRGQQVTLRCSPKSGHDTVSWYQQALGQGPQFIFQYYEEEERQRGNFPDRFSGHQFPNYSSELNVNALLLGDSALYLCASSLVPSGGGTQYFGPGTRLTVT.

The V call is TRBV18, the J call TRBJ1-1; weak D call: TRBD1 (6 bases). In germline, CDR1 is KGHSH, CDR2 LQKENI. The CDR3 has 16 residues. V shed 2 bases and J shed 7 bases, with 20 bases lying between them. CDR3 sequence: CASSPGGAGTLFEAFF. For the CDR3, the DNA is TGTGCCAGCTCACCAGGGGGGGCCGGAACCCTTTTTGAAGCTTTCTTT.

The V gene is TRBV6-1, the J gene TRBJ1-4, with 7 bases that match TRBD1. CDR1 and CDR2 (germline): MNHNS, SASEGT. This CDR3 contains 18 residues. V was clipped by 4 bases and J by 7 bases; unmatched bases: 18. CDR3 sequence (DNA): TGTGCCAGCAGTGGCGACAGGGTGGCCTATCCACGGGGTGAAAAACTGTTTTTT. It is translated as CASSGDRVAYPRGEKLFF.

This chain uses TRBV6-1 with TRBJ2-7; D not certain. The CDR3 is 11 amino acids. CDR1 and CDR2 (germline): MNHNS, SASEGT. The ends were cut back, 5 bases at V and 4 bases at J, with 6 bases in the middle. The CDR3 region is CASSLRYEQYF. In DNA, the CDR3 is TGTGCCAGCAGTCTGCGATACGAGCAGTACTTC.

This sequence joins TRBV2 and TRBJ1-1, with TRBD1 matching over 10 bases. Trimming cost V 7 bases and J 5 bases; bases outside gene matches: 10. Germline CDR1 is SNHLY and CDR2 is FYNNEI. The CDR3 has 15 residues. The CDR3 is CASTPRTGGETEAFF. CDR3 nucleotide sequence: TGTGCCAGCACTCCTAGGACAGGGGGTGAGACTGAAGCTTTCTTT.

This rearrangement joins TRBV7-9 to TRBJ2-7; 9 nucleotides line up with TRBD1. Trimming cost V 3 bases and J 7 bases; bases outside gene matches: 4. CDR1 and CDR2 from the germline V gene are SEHNR and FQNEAQ (reference sequence). CDR3 size: 13 residues. This chain's CDR3 is CASSFGTGNEQYF. The CDR3 coding sequence is TGTGCCAGCAGCTTTGGGACAGGGAATGAGCAGTACTTC.

The chain has TRBV30 and TRBJ1-5; D is unclear. CDR3 length equals 15 residues. V was shortened by 3 bases and J by 2 bases, with 14 bases between the two germline ends. Germline V gene sequence: CDR1 GTSNPN, CDR2 SVGIG (reference sequence). The CDR3 DNA reads TGTGCCTGGAGCCCCCGGGTGAGGGGCAATCAGCCCCAGCATTTT. Translation: CAWSPRVRGNQPQHF.

In regard to this clone: One end of the junction does not line up with germline, which may come from a read error. V is TRBV30 and J is TRBJ2-5; D might be TRBD1 (5 bases). Germline-derived CDR1 and CDR2 are GTSNPN and SVGIG (reference sequence). The CDR3 loop spans 13 amino acids. This CDR3 reads CARSIKGSETQYF. Written as DNA, the CDR3 is TGTGCCCGGAGTATCAAGGGGTCAGAGACCCAGTACTTC.

The table lists this clone with a few counts. This sequence joins TRBV4-2 and TRBJ1-1; no definite D call. CDR1 is LGHNA, CDR2 YNFKEQ, per germline. Trimming stripped 0 bases from V and 0 bases from J, with 8 bases between. The CDR3 runs 15 residues. The chain's CDR3 is CASSQDSLMNTEAFF. The CDR3 nucleotides are TGTGCCAGCAGCCAAGATTCCTTAATGAACACTGAAGCTTTCTTT.

CDR3 residues: CASSLAPGQGASEQYF. The CDR3 coding sequence is TGCGCCAGCAGCTTGGCGCCGGGACAGGGGGCGTCCGAGCAGTACTTC. The chain recombines TRBV5-1 with TRBJ2-7; 12 positions agree with TRBD1. V shed 0 bases, J shed 6 bases, and the junction held 7 bases outside the gene matches. This CDR3 contains 16 residues. Per the germline V gene, CDR1 is SGHRS and CDR2 is YFSETQ.

About this clone: This likely came from a read error, as a far larger clone is one base away. V usage is TRBV4-2 and J usage is TRBJ1-1; D ambiguous. CDR3 length equals 16 residues. CDR1 is LGHNA and CDR2 is YNFKEQ in the germline V gene. The CDR3 here is CASSQDPNTVNTEAFF. DNA of the CDR3: TGTGCCAGCAGTCAAGATCCTAATACAGTCAACACTGAAGCTTTCTTT.

The genes are TRBV27 and TRBJ1-1, with D possibly being TRBD1 (5 bases). V was cut by 3 bases and J by 7 bases, with 15 bases left in between. Germline assignment: CDR1 MNHEY and CDR2 SMNVEV (reference sequence). CDR3 length: 14 residues. CDR3 DNA sequence: TGTGCCAGCAGTTTCGAACGCAGGGATAGTGAAGCTTTCTTT. This codes for CASSFERRDSEAFF.

V usage is TRBV9 and J usage is TRBJ2-7; maybe TRBD2 (5 bases). Germline V lookup: CDR1 SGDLS, CDR2 YYNGEE. The length of the CDR3 is 15 residues. Deletions cut 0 bases from V and 4 bases from J, with 14 bases between. CDR3 residues: CASSVERDGGYEQYF. In nucleotides, the CDR3 is TGTGCCAGCAGCGTAGAGCGTGACGGCGGGTACGAGCAGTACTTC.

The rearrangement joins TRBV19 to TRBJ2-5; TRBD2 matches 7 bases. Germline V gene lookup returns CDR1 LNHDA and CDR2 SQIVND (reference sequence). This CDR3 is 16 amino acids long. J gave up 2 bases and V 3 bases, and 9 bases lay outside the gene matches. CDR3 amino acids: CASSIPGTTSQETQYF. CDR3 DNA sequence: TGTGCCAGTAGTATCCCCGGGACTACCTCACAAGAGACCCAGTACTTC.

CDR3 amino acids: CASSPGGMGNQPQHF. Written as DNA, the CDR3 is TGTGCCAGCTCACCTGGGGGGATGGGCAATCAGCCCCAGCATTTT. This chain connects TRBV18 to TRBJ1-5, with D perhaps matching TRBD1 (5 bases). There are 15 residues in the CDR3. Trimming pared 3 bases from V and 2 bases from J, leaving 11 bases between. Looked up from germline, CDR1 is KGHSH and CDR2 is LQKENI.

This clone was picked up a small number of times. The chain uses TRBV5-1 and TRBJ2-5; the D gene is possibly TRBD1 (6 bases). The end of the DNA aligns better with TRBJ2-7, so the J call may be wrong. Germline assignment: CDR1 SGHRS and CDR2 YFSETQ. There are 13 residues in the CDR3. For the CDR3, the DNA is TGCGCCAGCAGCAGGGACAACAACTACGAGCAGTACTTC. Protein sequence: CASSRDNNYEQYF.

The V call is TRBV7-8, the J call TRBJ1-3; D unclear. The CDR3 runs 15 residues. Deletions cut 1 base from V and 2 bases from J, with 9 bases between. The germline V gene encodes CDR1 SGHVS and CDR2 FQNEAQ. CDR3 nucleotide sequence: TGTGCCAGCAGCTTAGGGAGAGCGGCTGGAAACACCATATATTTT. It codes for CASSLGRAAGNTIYF.

The CDR3 DNA sequence: TGTGCCAGCAGCCCGGAGACTAGCGGGGGGTGGAATGAGCAGTTCTTC. The encoded protein is CASSPETSGGWNEQFF. The chain couples TRBV7-3 to TRBJ2-1; 13 bases agree with TRBD2. Trimming removed 5 bases from V and 7 bases from J; junction bases left unmatched: 8. CDR1 and CDR2 (germline): SGHTA, FQGTGA. The CDR3 loop spans 16 amino acids.